These 23 T cell receptor beta chains share one sample of origin, sequenced in a study of blood T cell repertoires in COVID-19. The data were produced by immunoSEQ multiplex PCR, yet TCRdb's version contains in-frame clones alone and is incomplete. The sample lists about 350,000 clones, roughly 87% occurring once. Sample: PBMCs or T cells enriched from blood (not recorded which). All receptors derive from a woman in her 30s who had recovered from COVID-19.

This clone was detected only a few times. The chain recombines TRBV10-2 with TRBJ1-2; D possibly corresponds to TRBD1 (6 bases). The CDR3 spans 13 residues. The ends were cut back, 6 bases at V and 6 bases at J, with 14 bases in the middle. CDR1 is WSHSY, CDR2 SAAADI, per germline. The CDR3 region is CASSPDRIHGYTF. CDR3 sequence (DNA): TGCGCCAGCAGCCCCGACAGGATCCATGGCTACACCTTC.

For the CDR3, the DNA is TGCGCCAGCAGCCCGGGACAGGGGATCACCGGGGAGCTGTTTTTT. It codes for CASSPGQGITGELFF. The V and J genes are TRBV10-2 and TRBJ2-2; 10 bases are a match to TRBD1. With V trimmed by 6 bases and J by 4 bases, 5 bases remained unmatched. The germline CDR1 and CDR2 sequences are WSHSY and SAAADI. CDR3 length: 15 amino acids.

This clone has only one observation. This chain uses TRBV11-3 with TRBJ2-7, with 11 bases lining up with TRBD1. Trimming cost V 6 bases and J 4 bases; bases outside gene matches: 5. Germline V lookup: CDR1 SGHNT, CDR2 YENEEA. The CDR3 consists of 14 residues. The chain's CDR3 is CASSGGQGGYEQYF. CDR3 nucleotide sequence: TGTGCCAGCAGTGGGGGACAGGGGGGTTACGAGCAGTACTTC.

This clone was seen only a few times. This rearrangement joins TRBV5-1 to TRBJ1-1; D remains ambiguous. This CDR3 is 15 amino acids long. Trimming shortened V by 4 bases and J by 4 bases, and 17 bases separated the two germline ends. Germline V gene lookup returns CDR1 SGHRS and CDR2 YFSETQ. The DNA of the CDR3 is TGCGCCAGCAGCGAGAGCAATCGATGGAGCACTGAAGCTTTCTTT. Translation: CASSESNRWSTEAFF. The entire variable domain, with the rest obtained from reference TRBV5-1 and TRBJ1-1, is as follows: KAGVTQTPRYLIKTRGQQVTLSCSPISGHRSVSWYQQTPGQGLQFLFEYFSETQRNKGNFPGRFSGRQFSNSRSEMNVSTLELGDSALYLCASSESNRWSTEAFFGQGTRLTVV.

This sequence joins TRBV2 and TRBJ2-2; 8 bases are shared with TRBD1. The length of the CDR3 is 14 residues. The germline gives CDR1 SNHLY, CDR2 FYNNEI. V shed 3 bases and J 9 bases; nucleotides not matched to a gene: 6. The CDR3 region has the DNA TGTGCCAGCAGTGAGAGACAGGGGCACCGGGAGCTGTTTTTT. Translating gives CASSERQGHRELFF.

The chain couples TRBV10-3 to TRBJ2-7, with 9 bases lining up with TRBD2. Trimming cost V 3 bases and J 2 bases; bases outside gene matches: 5. The CDR3 has 15 residues. Looked up from germline, CDR1 is ENHRY and CDR2 is SYGVKD. This CDR3 reads CAISEGLATTYEQYF. CDR3 coding DNA: TGTGCCATCAGTGAAGGACTAGCGACTACCTACGAGCAGTACTTC.

The chain links TRBV7-9 to TRBJ2-3; 13 bases fit TRBD2. After removal of 0 bases from V and 0 bases from J, the junction contained 0 bases not matched to a gene. The CDR3 consists of 17 residues. Germline values: CDR1 SEHNR, CDR2 FQNEAQ (reference sequence). CDR3 nucleotides: TGTGCCAGCAGCTTAGCGGGACTAGCGGGGAGCACAGATACGCAGTATTTT. Protein product: CASSLAGLAGSTDTQYF.

The chain links TRBV13 to TRBJ2-7; TRBD2 might be the D (5 bases). This CDR3 region has 14 residues. With 3 bases removed from V and 5 bases from J, the gap between germline ends came to 14 bases. Germline-derived CDR1 and CDR2 are PRHDT and FYEKMQ (reference sequence). The CDR3 DNA reads as TGTGCCAGCAGCTTGCAAGGGAGTACCCACGAGCAGTACTTC. Its translation: CASSLQGSTHEQYF.

V and J are TRBV6-5 and TRBJ2-7; TRBD1 matches at 12 bases. The germline V gene has CDR1 MNHEY and CDR2 SVGAGI. V lost 4 bases, J lost 7 bases, and 5 bases stayed unmatched. The CDR3 contains 14 residues. This chain's CDR3 is CASSSGTGGDEQYF. CDR3 in DNA: TGTGCCAGCAGTTCCGGGACAGGGGGCGATGAGCAGTACTTC.

The V call is TRBV27, the J call TRBJ2-6; D perhaps matches TRBD2 (6 bases). This CDR3 comprises 17 residues. V lost 7 bases and J 2 bases, leaving 18 bases between the germline ends. Germline lookup yields CDR1 MNHEY and CDR2 SMNVEV (reference sequence). CDR3 sequence (DNA): TGTGCCAGCACCTCACCCCGCCGCGGGGCTGGGGCCAACGTCCTGACTTTC. It codes for CASTSPRRGAGANVLTF.

The chain carries TRBV28 and TRBJ1-5; D is undetermined. The V and J ends lost 3 bases and 0 bases respectively, with 12 bases between them. The CDR3 is 16 residues long. Germline V gene lookup returns CDR1 MDHEN and CDR2 SYDVKM. CDR3 DNA: TGTGCCAGCAGTTTTGTCGCGGACTATAGCAATCAGCCCCAGCATTTT. This sequence encodes CASSFVADYSNQPQHF.

This clone was seen ten or more times. This chain links TRBV5-1 with TRBJ1-1, with TRBD1 identical over 9 bases. After removal of 0 bases from V and 3 bases from J, the junction contained 0 bases not matched to a gene. The CDR3 extends over 14 amino acids. Looked up from germline, CDR1 is SGHRS and CDR2 is YFSETQ. This CDR3 reads CASSLGTGDTEAFF. CDR3 nucleotide sequence: TGCGCCAGCAGCTTGGGGACAGGGGACACTGAAGCTTTCTTT.

The chain links TRBV19 to TRBJ2-7, with TRBD1 matching over 7 bases. The CDR3 is 14 residues long. V lost 0 bases to trimming and J lost 3 bases; unmatched junction nucleotides: 2. Germline CDR1 reads LNHDA; CDR2 reads SQIVND (reference sequence). The CDR3 loop reads CASSIDHRGYEQYF. The CDR3 DNA reads as TGTGCCAGTAGTATAGATCACAGGGGCTACGAGCAGTACTTC.

The CDR3 is CASREYRERDYGYTF. The DNA of the CDR3 is TGTGCCAGCAGAGAGTACAGGGAGAGGGACTATGGCTACACCTTC. The rearrangement uses TRBV28 and TRBJ1-2; a weak D match, TRBD1 (6 bases). Germline assignment: CDR1 MDHEN and CDR2 SYDVKM. The V end was cut by 6 bases, the J end by 3 bases, with 17 bases between. This CDR3 has 15 residues.

This chain connects TRBV15 to TRBJ2-5; TRBD1 is a possible D gene (6 bases). The CDR3 has 14 amino acids. The germline V and J ends were trimmed by 0 bases and 4 bases, with 9 bases remaining between them. Germline V gene lookup returns CDR1 LNHNV and CDR2 YYDKDF (reference sequence). Here the CDR3 DNA reads TGTGCCACCAGCAGAGACCACAGGGTAGAGACCCAGTACTTC. Translating gives CATSRDHRVETQYF.

In its sample, this clone was seen once. In the same sample, other DNA sequences code for this CDR3. The chain couples TRBV18 to TRBJ2-7, with TRBD2 matching 7 bases. Germline lookup yields CDR1 KGHSH and CDR2 LQKENI. The junction had 2 bases not matched to a gene; V was cut back by 3 bases and J by 0 bases. The CDR3 is 14 residues long. The CDR3 bases are TGTGCCAGCTCACCCGGCGGGAGCTCCTACGAGCAGTACTTC. Protein product: CASSPGGSSYEQYF.

V gene TRBV6-5 combines with J gene TRBJ2-3, with TRBD2 as a possible D gene (5 bases). Trimming removed 6 bases at V and 9 bases at J, with 22 bases between. Germline CDR1 and CDR2: MNHEY and SVGAGI. CDR3 length equals 15 residues. CDR3 protein: CASSNPATRTGTQYF. The CDR3 bases are TGTGCCAGCAGCAACCCCGCAACTAGGACGGGGACGCAGTATTTT.

The CDR3 loop is CAIGRHPRPQKGQYF. The CDR3 DNA follows: TGTGCCATCGGGAGACACCCACGCCCTCAAAAGGGGCAGTACTTC. The rearrangement uses TRBV10-3 and TRBJ2-7; D may be TRBD2 (5 bases). V lost 8 bases and J lost 9, with 26 bases in between. The V gene's germline CDR1 is ENHRY and CDR2 SYGVKD. The CDR3 sequence is 15 residues long.

The chain recombines TRBV5-1 with TRBJ2-7; D is possibly TRBD1 (5 bases). Deletions cut 4 bases from V and 2 bases from J, with 10 bases between. Looked up from germline, CDR1 is SGHRS and CDR2 is YFSETQ. This CDR3 contains 13 residues. The CDR3 bases are TGCGCCAGCAGCCCCCAAGGGGCCTACGAGCAGTACTTC. Protein product: CASSPQGAYEQYF.

The V gene is TRBV10-1, the J gene TRBJ2-1, with 8 bases fitting TRBD1. The germline gives CDR1 WNHNN, CDR2 SYGVQD (reference sequence). V lost 3 bases to trimming and J lost 7 bases; unmatched junction nucleotides: 5. The CDR3 is 14 residues long. In DNA, the CDR3 is TGCGCCAGCAGTGACAGGGGGCCGGGAAATGAGCAGTTCTTC. Residues: CASSDRGPGNEQFF.

This clone was seen a single time. The rearrangement uses TRBV5-1 and TRBJ2-7; no firm D call. V lost 0 bases, J lost 4 bases, and 14 bases lay in between. The CDR3 totals 15 residues. The V gene's germline CDR1 is SGHRS and CDR2 YFSETQ. The CDR3 region has the DNA TGCGCCAGCAGCTTGGTTGTCAACAACCAATACGAGCAGTACTTC. The encoded protein is CASSLVVNNQYEQYF.

The V call is TRBV3-1 (or the pseudogene TRBV3-2), the J call TRBJ2-7, with TRBD2 as a possible D gene (7 bases). V was cut by 2 bases and J by 0 bases, with 17 bases left in between. Looked up from germline, CDR1 is LGHDT and CDR2 is YNNKEL (reference sequence). This CDR3 has 17 amino acids. The CDR3 loop reads CASSQKGGQGNSYEQYF. The CDR3 DNA follows: TGTGCCAGCAGCCAAAAGGGGGGGCAGGGCAACTCCTACGAGCAGTACTTC.

The rearrangement links TRBV2 to TRBJ1-1; D is undetermined. Trimming shortened V by 6 bases and J by 5 bases, and 13 bases separated the two germline ends. Germline-derived CDR1 and CDR2 are SNHLY and FYNNEI. The CDR3 runs to 13 residues. The CDR3: CASRGTWETEAFF. The CDR3 DNA follows: TGTGCCAGCAGAGGCACATGGGAGACTGAAGCTTTCTTT.